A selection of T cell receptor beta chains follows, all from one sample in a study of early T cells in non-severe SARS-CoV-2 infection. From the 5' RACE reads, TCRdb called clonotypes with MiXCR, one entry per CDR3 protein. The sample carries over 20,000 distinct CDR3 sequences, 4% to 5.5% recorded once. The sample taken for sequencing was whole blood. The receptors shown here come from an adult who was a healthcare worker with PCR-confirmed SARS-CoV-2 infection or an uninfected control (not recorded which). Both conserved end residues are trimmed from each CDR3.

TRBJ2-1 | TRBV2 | ASSEGAPGRHEQF
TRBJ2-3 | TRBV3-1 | ASSQAGGPTDTQY
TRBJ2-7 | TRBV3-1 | ASSQVGVYEQY
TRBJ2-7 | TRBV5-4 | ASSLAGTGGGPPYEQY
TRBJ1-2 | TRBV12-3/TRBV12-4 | ASSLFGQVYGYT
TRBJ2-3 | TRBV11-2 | ASSPDRVSGDTQY
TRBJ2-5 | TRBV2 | ASSGGLAEGETQY
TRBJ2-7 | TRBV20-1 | SAINPGPRSSYEQY
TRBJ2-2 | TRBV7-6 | ASSTPAGANTGELF
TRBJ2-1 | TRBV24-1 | ATSAARLFNEQF
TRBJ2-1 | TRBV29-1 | SARTSSNEQF
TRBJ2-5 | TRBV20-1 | SARGLAGKETQY
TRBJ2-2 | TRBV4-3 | ASSQTAGTASGELF
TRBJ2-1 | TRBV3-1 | ASNLHPNNEQF
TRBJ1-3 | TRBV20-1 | SARRQVLGNTIY
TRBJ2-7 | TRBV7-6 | ASSLELGEQY
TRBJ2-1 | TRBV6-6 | ASQSPYNEQF
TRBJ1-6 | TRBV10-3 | AISPGTENSPLH
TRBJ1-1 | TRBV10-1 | ASSELPNTEAF
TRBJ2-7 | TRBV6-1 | ASSEASASSYEQY
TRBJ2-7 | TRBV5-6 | ASSVTGTVLYEQY
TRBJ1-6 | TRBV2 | ASRTGTPGSPLH
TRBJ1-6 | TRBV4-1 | ASSQVRPGGSPLH
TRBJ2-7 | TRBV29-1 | SVEVSGRVEQY
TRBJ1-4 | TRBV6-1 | ASADLGRVLELF
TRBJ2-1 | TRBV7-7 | ASSTRLSSYNEQF
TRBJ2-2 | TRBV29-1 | SVELSGNTGELF
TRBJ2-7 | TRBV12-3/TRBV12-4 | ASRASGTSEQY
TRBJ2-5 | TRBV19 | ASIWQETQY
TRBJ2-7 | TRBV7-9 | ASSSDTSSYEQY
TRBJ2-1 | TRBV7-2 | ASSFMSGYNEQF
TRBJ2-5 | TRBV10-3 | ATRTSGSDQETQY
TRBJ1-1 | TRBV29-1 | SVYFTEAF
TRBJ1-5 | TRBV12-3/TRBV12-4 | ASSRHRNQPQH
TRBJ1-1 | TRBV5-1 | ASKTSQNTEAF
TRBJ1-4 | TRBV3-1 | ASSQGTTNEKLF
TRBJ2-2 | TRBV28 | ASSLGGWTGELF
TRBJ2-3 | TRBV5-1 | ASSLVRLAGMY
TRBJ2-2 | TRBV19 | ATADSNTGELF
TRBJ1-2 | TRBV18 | ASSERTGNYGYT